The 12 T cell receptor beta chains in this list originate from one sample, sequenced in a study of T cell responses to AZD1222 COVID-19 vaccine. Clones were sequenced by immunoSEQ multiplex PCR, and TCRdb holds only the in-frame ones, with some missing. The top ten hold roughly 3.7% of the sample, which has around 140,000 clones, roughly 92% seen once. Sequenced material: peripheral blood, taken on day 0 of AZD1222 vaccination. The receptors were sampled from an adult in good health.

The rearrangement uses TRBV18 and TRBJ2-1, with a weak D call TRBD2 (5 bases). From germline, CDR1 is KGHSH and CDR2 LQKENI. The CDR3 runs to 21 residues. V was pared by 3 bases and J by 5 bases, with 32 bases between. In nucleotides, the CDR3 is TGTGCCAGCTCACCCTTGAGGGCGACGGGTTCAAAAATCCCCCCCAACAATGAGCAGTTCTTC. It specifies CASSPLRATGSKIPPNNEQFF. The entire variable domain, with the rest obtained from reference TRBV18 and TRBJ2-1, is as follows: NAGVMQNPRHLVRRRGQEARLRCSPMKGHSHVYWYRQLPEEGLKFMVYLQKENIIDESGMPKERFSAEFPKEGPSILRIQQVVRGDSAAYFCASSPLRATGSKIPPNNEQFFGPGTRLTVL.

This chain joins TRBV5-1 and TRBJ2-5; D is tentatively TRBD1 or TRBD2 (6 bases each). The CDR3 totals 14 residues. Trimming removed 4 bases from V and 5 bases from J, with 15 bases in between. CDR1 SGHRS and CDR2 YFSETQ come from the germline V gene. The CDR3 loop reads CASSPGGGQETQYF. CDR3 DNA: TGCGCCAGCAGCCCGGGTGGGGGGCAGGAGACCCAGTACTTC.

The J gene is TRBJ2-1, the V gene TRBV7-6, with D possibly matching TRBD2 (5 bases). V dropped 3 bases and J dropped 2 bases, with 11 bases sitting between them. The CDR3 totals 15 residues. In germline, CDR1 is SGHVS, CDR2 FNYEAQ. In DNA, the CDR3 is TGTGCCAGCAGCTTGGGTACGGGGACCTACAATGAGCAGTTCTTC. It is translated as CASSLGTGTYNEQFF.

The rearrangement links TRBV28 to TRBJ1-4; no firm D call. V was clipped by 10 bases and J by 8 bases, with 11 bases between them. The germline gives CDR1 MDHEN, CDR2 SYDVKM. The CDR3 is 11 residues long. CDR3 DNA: TGTGCCACTGGCCTTACCGAAAAACTGTTTTTT. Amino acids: CATGLTEKLFF.

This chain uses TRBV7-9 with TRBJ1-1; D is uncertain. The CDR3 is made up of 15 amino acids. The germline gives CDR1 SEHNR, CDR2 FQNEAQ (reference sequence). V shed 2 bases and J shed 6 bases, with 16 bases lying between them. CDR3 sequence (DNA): TGTGCCAGCAGCTTAACGGTCTCGGGGTTCCCTGAAGCTTTCTTT. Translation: CASSLTVSGFPEAFF.

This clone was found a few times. CDR3 sequence reads: CASSLYGENQPQHF. CDR3 nucleotides: TGTGCCAGCAGCTTGTACGGGGAAAATCAGCCCCAGCATTTT. The V and J genes are TRBV7-6 and TRBJ1-5; no reliable D call. CDR3 length: 14 amino acids. CDR1 is SGHVS, CDR2 FNYEAQ, per germline. Deletions cut 3 bases from V and 4 bases from J, with 10 bases between.

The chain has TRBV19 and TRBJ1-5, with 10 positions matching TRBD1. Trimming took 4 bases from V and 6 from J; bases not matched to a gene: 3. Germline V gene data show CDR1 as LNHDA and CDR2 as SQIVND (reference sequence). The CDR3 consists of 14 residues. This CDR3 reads CASSRDRGGQPQHF. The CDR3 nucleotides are TGTGCCAGTAGTAGGGACAGGGGAGGTCAGCCCCAGCATTTT.

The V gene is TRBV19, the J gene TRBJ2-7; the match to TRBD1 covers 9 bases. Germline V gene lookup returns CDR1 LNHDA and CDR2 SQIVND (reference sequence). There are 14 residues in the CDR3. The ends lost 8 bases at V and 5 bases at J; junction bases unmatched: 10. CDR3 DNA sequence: TGTGCCAGTCGCGCGTCACAGGGGGCCCACGAGCAGTACTTC. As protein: CASRASQGAHEQYF.

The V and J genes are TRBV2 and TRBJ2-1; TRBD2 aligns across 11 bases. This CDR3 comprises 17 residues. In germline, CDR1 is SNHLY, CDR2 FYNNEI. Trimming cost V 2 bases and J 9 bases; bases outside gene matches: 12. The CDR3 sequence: CASSESRLAGRLGEQFF. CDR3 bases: TGTGCCAGCAGTGAATCCCGACTAGCGGGGAGATTAGGTGAGCAGTTCTTC.

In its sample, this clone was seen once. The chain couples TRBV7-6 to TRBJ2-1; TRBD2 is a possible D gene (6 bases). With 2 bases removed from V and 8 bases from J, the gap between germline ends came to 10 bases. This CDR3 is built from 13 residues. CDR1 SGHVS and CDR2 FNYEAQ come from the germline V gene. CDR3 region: CASSLRWGDEQFF. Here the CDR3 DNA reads TGTGCCAGCAGCTTACGTTGGGGGGATGAGCAGTTCTTC.

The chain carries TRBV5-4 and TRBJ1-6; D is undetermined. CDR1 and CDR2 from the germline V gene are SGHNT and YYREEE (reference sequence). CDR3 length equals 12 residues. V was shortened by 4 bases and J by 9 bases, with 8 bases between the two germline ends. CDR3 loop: CASSPEGSPLHF. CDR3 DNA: TGTGCCAGCAGCCCGGAGGGTTCACCCCTCCACTTT.

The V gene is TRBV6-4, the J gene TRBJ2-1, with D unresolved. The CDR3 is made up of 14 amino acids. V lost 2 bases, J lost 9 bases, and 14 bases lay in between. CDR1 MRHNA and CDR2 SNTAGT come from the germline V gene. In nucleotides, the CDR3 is TGTGCCAGCAGTGACGCGGCGACGGTTCGTGAGCAGTTCTTC. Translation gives CASSDAATVREQFF.